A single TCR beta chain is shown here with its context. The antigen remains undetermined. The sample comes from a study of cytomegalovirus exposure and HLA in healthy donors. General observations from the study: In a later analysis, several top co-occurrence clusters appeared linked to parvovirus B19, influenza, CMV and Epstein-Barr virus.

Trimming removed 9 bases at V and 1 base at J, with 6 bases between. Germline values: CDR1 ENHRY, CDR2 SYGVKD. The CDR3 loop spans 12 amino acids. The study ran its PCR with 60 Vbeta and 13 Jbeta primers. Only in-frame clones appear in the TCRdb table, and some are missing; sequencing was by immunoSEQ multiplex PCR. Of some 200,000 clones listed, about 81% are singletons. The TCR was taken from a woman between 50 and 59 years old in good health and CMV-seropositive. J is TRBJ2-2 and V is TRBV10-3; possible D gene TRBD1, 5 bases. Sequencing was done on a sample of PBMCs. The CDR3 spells CAIQGNTGELFF. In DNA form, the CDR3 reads TGTGCCATTCAGGGGAACACCGGGGAGCTGTTTTTT.